These 4 T cell receptor beta chains originate from one sample sequenced in a study of cytomegalovirus exposure and HLA in healthy donors. In the PCR, 60 Vbeta and 13 Jbeta primers were used. TCRdb's table, derived via immunoSEQ multiplex PCR, lists solely in-frame clones and lacks some. The data show more than 130,000 clones, with about four fifths seen just once and roughly 4.5% held by the top ten. Source material: PBMCs. Source of these receptors: a man in his forties in good health and CMV-seropositive.

V is TRBV18 and J is TRBJ1-1; TRBD1 matches 12 bases. The ends lost 3 bases at V and 1 base at J; junction bases unmatched: 3. The germline V gene has CDR1 KGHSH and CDR2 LQKENI. This CDR3 comprises 16 residues. The CDR3 DNA reads as TGTGCCAGCTCACCCGGGACAGGGGGCGGGAACACTGAAGCTTTCTTT. Its protein product is CASSPGTGGGNTEAFF.

The rearrangement joins TRBV7-9 to TRBJ2-7; maybe TRBD1 (5 bases). The CDR3 loop spans 14 amino acids. Germline V gene lookup returns CDR1 SEHNR and CDR2 FQNEAQ (reference sequence). Between the trimmed V and J ends, which lost 1 base and 1 base, there was a span of 8 bases. CDR3 sequence (DNA): TGTGCCAGCAGCTTAGTCGCAGGGTCCTACGAGCAGTACTTC. It encodes CASSLVAGSYEQYF.

The chain employs TRBV6-1 and TRBJ2-1, with 9 bases that match TRBD1. The CDR3 sequence is 15 residues long. V trimming: 7 bases; J trimming: 1 base; junction bases outside the gene matches: 5. In germline, CDR1 is MNHNS, CDR2 SASEGT. CDR3: CASTGTGKSYNEQFF. Here the CDR3 DNA reads TGTGCCAGCACCGGGACAGGGAAATCCTACAATGAGCAGTTCTTC.

Points on this clone: A read error may produce the germline difference seen at one junction end. V usage is TRBV7-7 and J usage is TRBJ2-1; 7 positions agree with TRBD2. This CDR3 has 14 residues. Germline CDR1 is SSHAT and CDR2 is FNYEAQ (reference sequence). The CDR3 reads CASSNSGHYNEQFF. As DNA, the CDR3 is TGTGCTAGCAGCAATAGCGGGCACTACAATGAGCAGTTCTTC.